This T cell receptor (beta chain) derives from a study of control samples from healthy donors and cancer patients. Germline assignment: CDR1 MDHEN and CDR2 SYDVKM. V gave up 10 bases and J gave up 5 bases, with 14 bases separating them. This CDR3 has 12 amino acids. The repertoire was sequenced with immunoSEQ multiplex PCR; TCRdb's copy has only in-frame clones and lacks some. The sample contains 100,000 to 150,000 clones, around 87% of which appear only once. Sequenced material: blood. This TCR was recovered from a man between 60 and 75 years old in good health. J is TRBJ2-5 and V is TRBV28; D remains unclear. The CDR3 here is CATKTPAETQYF. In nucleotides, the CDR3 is TGTGCCACCAAAACCCCGGCGGAGACCCAGTACTTC.